The rows below give T cell receptor beta chains drawn from one sample of a study of early T cells in non-severe SARS-CoV-2 infection. MiXCR, run by TCRdb on the 5' RACE reads, gives a single entry per CDR3 protein. The sample includes 45,000 to 55,000 distinct CDR3 sequences, about 10% of them seen just once. Sequencing was performed on whole blood. The receptors come from an adult who was a healthcare worker with PCR-confirmed SARS-CoV-2 infection or an uninfected control (not recorded which). Each CDR3 is given with its conserved first and last residue. The D gene is left open where the match is weak. Size values are once, few and many counts, or a class for expanded clones, and some rows have none.

V	D	size	J	CDR3	DNA
TRBV28	NA	few	TRBJ1-5	CASRGFYSNQPQHF	TGTGCCAGCAGAGGTTTTTATAGCAATCAGCCCCAGCATTTT
TRBV7-9	NA	few	TRBJ2-2	CASNPVVTGELFF	TGTGCCAGCAACCCAGTGGTCACCGGGGAGCTGTTTTTT
TRBV12-3/TRBV12-4	NA	many	TRBJ2-7	CASSFGDAYEQYF	TGTGCCAGCAGTTTCGGGGACGCCTACGAGCAGTACTTC
TRBV19	NA	few	TRBJ1-3	CASRTGSSSGNTIYF	TGTGCCAGTAGGACCGGGAGTTCCTCTGGAAACACCATATATTTT
TRBV11-2	NA	many	TRBJ1-3	CASSSPGNTIYF	TGTGCCAGCAGCTCCCCTGGAAACACCATATATTTT
TRBV4-2	TRBD2	many	TRBJ2-4	CASSPRLAGGNIQYF	TGTGCCAGCAGCCCACGACTAGCGGGGGGGAACATTCAGTACTTC
TRBV11-1	TRBD2	NA	TRBJ2-1	CASSSGLAGGSNEQFF	TGTGCCAGCAGCTCCGGACTAGCGGGAGGGAGTAATGAGCAGTTCTTC
TRBV6-6	NA	NA	TRBJ2-6	CASSPSTAGANVLTF	TGTGCCAGCAGTCCGTCGACGGCTGGGGCCAACGTCCTGACTTTC
TRBV28	NA	few	TRBJ1-2	CASSLSNYGYTF	TGTGCCAGCAGTTTATCCAACTATGGCTACACCTTC
TRBV5-1	NA	NA	TRBJ2-2	CASNGGRRTGELFF	TGCGCCAGCAACGGGGGCCGTAGGACCGGGGAGCTGTTTTTT
TRBV5-1	NA	many	TRBJ2-7	CASSLDRATGWKYEQYF	TGCGCCAGCAGCTTGGACAGGGCAACTGGGTGGAAGTACGAGCAGTACTTC
TRBV12-5	TRBD2	many	TRBJ2-5	CASGFLAEETQYF	TGTGCTAGTGGTTTCCTAGCGGAAGAGACCCAGTACTTC
TRBV29-1	TRBD1	few	TRBJ1-6	CSVGTGGDSPLHF	TGCAGCGTTGGGACAGGGGGCGATTCACCCCTCCACTTT
TRBV18	NA	NA	TRBJ1-4	CASSPGKGSEKLFF	TGTGCCAGCTCACCGGGGAAGGGGAGTGAAAAACTGTTTTTT
TRBV27	TRBD1	NA	TRBJ2-7	CASSSGTARKQYF	TGTGCCAGCAGTTCTGGGACAGCAAGGAAGCAGTACTTC
TRBV7-6	NA	NA	TRBJ1-6	CASSLDRQPSYNSPLHF	TGTGCCAGCAGCTTAGACCGACAGCCCTCCTATAATTCACCCCTCCACTTT
TRBV4-1	TRBD2	many	TRBJ2-7	CASSQLPPTSELGEQYF	TGCGCCAGCAGCCAACTACCTCCCACTAGCGAGTTAGGCGAGCAGTACTTC
TRBV7-9	TRBD1	NA	TRBJ1-1	CASSFQGDVAEAFF	TGTGCCAGCAGCTTTCAGGGGGACGTGGCGGAAGCTTTCTTT
TRBV30	NA	hyperexpanded	TRBJ1-1	CAWSPDPRYTEAFF	TGTGCCTGGAGTCCCGACCCACGGTACACTGAAGCTTTCTTT
TRBV11-2	TRBD2	medium-sized	TRBJ2-7	CASSATSGRRNF	TGTGCCAGCAGCGCGACTAGCGGGAGGAGAAACTTC
TRBV6-5	TRBD1	many	TRBJ1-5	CASSRQGAFNQPQHF	TGTGCCAGCAGTCGTCAGGGGGCGTTCAATCAGCCCCAGCATTTT
TRBV20-1	TRBD2	once	TRBJ2-1	CSARGAGGYNEQFF	TGCAGTGCTAGAGGGGCGGGAGGGTACAATGAGCAGTTCTTC
TRBV19	TRBD2	few	TRBJ2-1	CASSTLRGTTTYNEQFF	TGTGCCAGTAGTACACTTCGCGGGACTACCACCTACAATGAGCAGTTCTTC
TRBV9	TRBD1	few	TRBJ1-4	CASSVKDRRNEKLFF	TGTGCCAGCAGCGTCAAGGACAGGCGCAATGAAAAACTGTTTTTT
TRBV28	NA	many	TRBJ1-5	CASSTGRQPQHF	TGTGCCAGCAGCACCGGACGTCAGCCCCAGCATTTT
TRBV10-3	NA	NA	TRBJ2-5	CAISGIRETQYF	TGTGCCATCAGTGGGATCCGGGAGACCCAGTACTTC
TRBV7-2	NA	NA	TRBJ2-3	CASSSGGRYTQYF	TGTGCCAGCAGCTCCGGGGGCAGATATACGCAGTATTTT
TRBV2	TRBD2	few	TRBJ2-2	CASSGLAGGPGELFF	TGTGCCAGCAGCGGACTAGCGGGAGGGCCCGGGGAGCTGTTTTTT
TRBV20-1	TRBD1	few	TRBJ1-1	CSAPDRRRIMNTEAFF	TGCAGTGCTCCGGACAGGCGTAGGATTATGAACACTGAAGCTTTCTTT
TRBV20-1	TRBD1	many	TRBJ1-5	CSATWTGSNQPQHF	TGCAGTGCTACCTGGACAGGGTCGAATCAGCCCCAGCATTTT
TRBV7-2	TRBD2	NA	TRBJ2-7	CASTPGGNEQYF	TGTGCCAGCACCCCGGGGGGGAACGAGCAGTACTTC
TRBV12-3/TRBV12-4	TRBD2	NA	TRBJ2-7	CASSPPGTRESYEQYF	TGTGCCAGCAGTCCCCCCGGGACTAGGGAATCCTACGAGCAGTACTTC
TRBV12-3/TRBV12-4	NA	NA	TRBJ2-4	CASGSVIAKNIQYF	TGTGCCAGCGGCTCGGTTATAGCCAAAAACATTCAGTACTTC
TRBV6-1	NA	NA	TRBJ2-1	CASSEGGVVNEQFF	TGTGCCAGCAGTGAAGGAGGTGTTGTGAATGAGCAGTTCTTC